These 13 T cell receptor beta chains came from one sample sequenced in a study of T cell changes during pregnancy in multiple sclerosis. The data were produced by immunoSEQ multiplex PCR, yet TCRdb's version contains in-frame clones alone and is incomplete. The sample carries approximately 83,000 clones, over 80% recorded once. The sequences come from peripheral blood, collected in the first trimester of pregnancy. The receptors stem from a female donor with multiple sclerosis, enrolled in a pregnancy study.

This clone was seen more than once but under ten times. The chain combines TRBV6-4 with TRBJ1-2; D perhaps matches TRBD1 (5 bases). The CDR3 has 16 amino acids. CDR1 is MRHNA, CDR2 SNTAGT, per germline. V was cut by 2 bases and J by 7 bases, with 20 bases left in between. The CDR3 loop is CASSDRAGTGPGGYTF. CDR3 coding DNA: TGTGCCAGCAGTGACAGGGCAGGGACTGGCCCTGGTGGCTACACCTTC.

This chain connects TRBV9 to TRBJ2-7, with D perhaps matching TRBD2 (6 bases). Germline CDR1 and CDR2: SGDLS and YYNGEE. The CDR3 runs to 13 residues. V lost 3 bases to trimming and J lost 5 bases, with 12 bases between them. The CDR3 DNA sequence: TGTGCCAGCAGCGCAGGGTGGAGGGACGAGCAGTACTTC. Translating it yields CASSAGWRDEQYF.

V is TRBV6-5 and J is TRBJ1-1; 7 nucleotides match TRBD1. V dropped 6 bases and J dropped 4; count of bases not matched to a gene: 8. The CDR3 has 14 residues. Germline V gene lookup returns CDR1 MNHEY and CDR2 SVGAGI. The CDR3 DNA reads TGTGCCAGCAGCAGGACAGGCCCCAGCACTGAAGCTTTCTTT. Residues: CASSRTGPSTEAFF.

The V gene is TRBV9, the J gene TRBJ2-7; 8 bases fit TRBD1. Germline trimming cut 7 bases from V and 0 bases from J; bases unmatched to any gene: 9. From germline, CDR1 is SGDLS and CDR2 YYNGEE. This CDR3 contains 15 residues. CDR3 sequence: CASGTGQGFSYEQYF. The CDR3 DNA reads as TGTGCCAGCGGCACAGGACAGGGTTTCTCCTACGAGCAGTACTTC.

In DNA form, the CDR3 reads TGCGCCAGCAGCCCGACCGGGAAACCTGGAAACACCATATATTTT. This translates into CASSPTGKPGNTIYF. V usage is TRBV5-1 and J usage is TRBJ1-3; no clear D gene. V was shortened by 4 bases and J by 2 bases, with 13 bases between the two germline ends. Germline lookup yields CDR1 SGHRS and CDR2 YFSETQ. The CDR3 length is 15 residues.

This clone was detected only a few times. The V call is TRBV10-2, the J call TRBJ2-7, with TRBD1 as a possible D gene (6 bases). Germline loops: CDR1 WSHSY, CDR2 SAAADI. The CDR3 runs to 15 residues. Trimming took 1 base from V and 3 from J, leaving 13 bases between them. Here the CDR3 reads CASSELAGELYEQYF. The CDR3 DNA reads as TGCGCCAGCAGTGAGTTGGCAGGGGAACTCTACGAGCAGTACTTC.

The V gene is TRBV7-9, the J gene TRBJ2-2, with 11 bases matching TRBD2. The CDR3 runs 18 residues. Trimming at V came to 4 bases and at J to 1 base, leaving 8 bases not matched to a gene. Germline values: CDR1 SEHNR, CDR2 FQNEAQ (reference sequence). DNA of the CDR3: TGTGCCAGCAGCTCACCTGGGGGACTAGCGGAGAACACCGGGGAGCTGTTTTTT. Residues: CASSSPGGLAENTGELFF.

V usage is TRBV19 and J usage is TRBJ2-2; maybe TRBD1 (6 bases). CDR1 is LNHDA, CDR2 SQIVND, per germline (reference sequence). This CDR3 has 15 amino acids. V lost 7 bases and J 5 bases, leaving 17 bases between the germline ends. CDR3 sequence: CASTLSQGGTGELFF. The CDR3 bases are TGTGCCAGTACGCTATCACAGGGCGGTACCGGGGAGCTGTTTTTT.

This chain uses TRBV7-8 with TRBJ1-5; D unclear. Germline-derived CDR1 and CDR2 are SGHVS and FQNEAQ. The CDR3 is 19 residues long. The V end lost 3 bases, the J end lost 0 bases, and 21 bases lay between the germline ends. CDR3 coding DNA: TGTGCCAGCAGCTTTAGGTTGGGCAACAGAAGAAATAGCAATCAGCCCCAGCATTTT. Translating gives CASSFRLGNRRNSNQPQHF. The variable domain in full, with the rest retrieved from reference TRBV7-8 and TRBJ1-5, is GAGVSQSPRYKVAKRGQDVALRCDPISGHVSLFWYQQALGQGPEFLTYFQNEAQLDKSGLPSDRFFAERPEGSVSTLKIQRTQQEDSAVYLCASSFRLGNRRNSNQPQHFGDGTRLSIL.

This chain links TRBV10-3 with TRBJ2-2; no reliable D call. The V gene lost 8 bases and the J gene lost 6 bases, with 10 bases spanning the gap. The CDR3 extends over 12 amino acids. Germline CDR1 and CDR2: ENHRY and SYGVKD. CDR3 amino acids: CAIGLTPGELFF. CDR3 DNA: TGTGCCATCGGCCTTACCCCCGGGGAGCTGTTTTTT.

V is TRBV19 and J is TRBJ1-1; a possible D gene is TRBD1 (5 bases). This CDR3 contains 16 residues. V gave up 4 bases and J gave up 0 bases, with 15 bases separating them. CDR1 LNHDA and CDR2 SQIVND come from the germline V gene (reference sequence). The CDR3: CASSTFAGQLNTEAFF. The CDR3 DNA reads TGTGCCAGTAGTACCTTCGCGGGGCAGCTGAACACTGAAGCTTTCTTT.

The count of this clone is one. The rearrangement uses TRBV11-2 and TRBJ1-6; 8 bases are shared with TRBD1. Germline CDR1 SGHAT, CDR2 FQNNGV. V lost 5 bases and J lost 7; bases outside the gene matches: 4. The CDR3 has 14 residues. The CDR3 DNA is TGTGCCAGCAGCCAGGGGGCACAAAATTCACCCCTCCACTTT. It encodes CASSQGAQNSPLHF.

The V gene is TRBV10-3, the J gene TRBJ1-6; 7 bases agree with TRBD1. Germline trimming cut 6 bases from V and 9 bases from J; bases unmatched to any gene: 5. CDR1 ENHRY and CDR2 SYGVKD come from the germline V gene. This CDR3 is 13 amino acids long. The CDR3 nucleotides are TGTGCCATCAGAGAAGGACAGGCTTCACCCCTCCACTTT. It codes for CAIREGQASPLHF.